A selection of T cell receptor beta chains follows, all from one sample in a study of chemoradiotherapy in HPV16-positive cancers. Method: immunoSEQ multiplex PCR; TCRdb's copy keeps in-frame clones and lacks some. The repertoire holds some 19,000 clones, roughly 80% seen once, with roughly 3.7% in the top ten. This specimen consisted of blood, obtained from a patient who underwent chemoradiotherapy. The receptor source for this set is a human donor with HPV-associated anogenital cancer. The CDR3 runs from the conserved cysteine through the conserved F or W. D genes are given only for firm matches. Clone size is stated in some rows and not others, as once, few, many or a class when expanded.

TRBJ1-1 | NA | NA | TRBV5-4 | CASSLESMNTEAFF | TGTGCCAGCAGCTTGGAATCCATGAACACTGAAGCTTTCTTT
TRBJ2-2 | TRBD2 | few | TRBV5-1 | CASSPPFSGGLVGELFF | TGCGCCAGCAGCCCACCATTTAGCGGGGGGCTTGTCGGGGAGCTGTTTTTT
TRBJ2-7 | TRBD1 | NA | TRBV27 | CASSLIRYRDRGYEQYF | TGTGCCAGCAGCTTGATCCGGTACCGGGACAGGGGCTACGAGCAGTACTTC
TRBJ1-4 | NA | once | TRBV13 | CASSLGPRDPAEKLFF | TGTGCCAGCAGCTTAGGTCCAAGAGACCCGGCTGAAAAACTGTTTTTT
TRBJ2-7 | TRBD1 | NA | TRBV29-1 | CSAGTVDYEQYF | TGCAGCGCCGGGACAGTAGATTACGAGCAGTACTTC
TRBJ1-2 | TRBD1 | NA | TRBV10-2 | CASSEDGTEGGYTF | TGCGCCAGCAGTGAGGACGGGACAGAGGGTGGCTACACCTTC
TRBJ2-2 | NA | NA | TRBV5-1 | CASSLGSTNTGELFF | TGCGCCAGCAGCTTGGGGAGCACGAACACCGGGGAGCTGTTTTTT
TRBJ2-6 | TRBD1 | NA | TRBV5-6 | CASSPGTDSGANVLTF | TGTGCCAGCAGTCCCGGGACAGACTCTGGGGCCAACGTCCTGACTTTC
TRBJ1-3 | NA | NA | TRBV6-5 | CASSREYSGNTIYF | TGTGCCAGCAGTCGAGAGTACTCTGGAAACACCATATATTTT
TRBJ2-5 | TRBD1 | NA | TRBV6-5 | CASRRGQGPGETQYF | TGTGCCAGCAGACGGGGACAGGGCCCCGGGGAGACCCAGTACTTC
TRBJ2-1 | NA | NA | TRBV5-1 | CASSLGNEQFF | TGCGCCAGCAGCTTGGGTAATGAGCAGTTCTTC
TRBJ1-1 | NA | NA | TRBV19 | CASSIEGDTEAFF | TGTGCCAGTAGTATTGAGGGGGACACTGAAGCTTTCTTT
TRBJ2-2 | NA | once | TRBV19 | CASRRSNTGELFF | TGTGCCAGTAGGAGGTCGAACACCGGGGAGCTGTTTTTT
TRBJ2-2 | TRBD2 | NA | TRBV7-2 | CASRLGGGGLAGNTGELFF | TGTGCCAGCAGATTAGGCGGTGGCGGACTAGCGGGGAACACCGGGGAGCTGTTTTTT
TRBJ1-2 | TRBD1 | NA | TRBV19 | CASSIGLRQGARNGYTF | TGTGCCAGTAGTATAGGACTTCGACAGGGGGCGAGGAATGGCTACACCTTC
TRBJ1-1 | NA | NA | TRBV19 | CASSITGLVEAFF | TGTGCCAGTAGTATTACGGGTTTAGTTGAAGCTTTCTTT
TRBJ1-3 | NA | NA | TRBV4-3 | CASSQEGNTIYF | TGCGCCAGCAGCCAAGAGGGAAACACCATATATTTT
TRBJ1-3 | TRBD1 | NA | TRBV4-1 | CASSPDREGGNTIYF | TGCGCCAGCAGCCCGGACAGGGAAGGGGGAAACACCATATATTTT
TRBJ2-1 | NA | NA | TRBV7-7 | CASSPGRTGPNEQFF | TGTGCTAGCAGCCCAGGGAGGACCGGGCCCAATGAGCAGTTCTTC
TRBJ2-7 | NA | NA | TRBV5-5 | CASSPRNRLVWEQYF | TGTGCCAGCAGCCCCAGGAACAGGCTAGTGTGGGAGCAGTACTTC
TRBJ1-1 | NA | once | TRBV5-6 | CASSLDPGTEAFF | TGTGCCAGCAGCTTGGACCCCGGGACAGAAGCTTTCTTT
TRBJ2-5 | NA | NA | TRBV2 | CASRPLGFGETQYF | TGTGCCAGCCGCCCCCTTGGGTTTGGAGAGACCCAGTACTTC
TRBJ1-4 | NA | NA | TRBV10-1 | CASSDGSTNEKLFF | TGCGCCAGCAGTGATGGGAGTACTAATGAAAAACTGTTTTTT
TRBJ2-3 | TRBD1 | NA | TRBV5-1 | CASSPGQGVDTQYF | TGCGCCAGCAGCCCCGGACAGGGAGTAGATACGCAGTATTTT
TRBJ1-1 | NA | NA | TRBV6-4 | CASRDPSGGSSEAFF | TGTGCCAGCAGGGACCCATCCGGGGGTTCTTCTGAAGCTTTCTTT
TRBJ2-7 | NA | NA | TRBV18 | CASAQGRGMGGEQYF | TGTGCCAGCGCCCAGGGGCGCGGGATGGGTGGTGAGCAGTACTTC
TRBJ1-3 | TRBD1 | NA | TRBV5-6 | CASSWRTGTGNTIYF | TGTGCCAGCAGCTGGAGGACAGGGACTGGAAACACCATATATTTT
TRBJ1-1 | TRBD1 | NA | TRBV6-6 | CASSVQGAETEAFF | TGTGCCAGCAGTGTTCAGGGGGCGGAGACTGAAGCTTTCTTT
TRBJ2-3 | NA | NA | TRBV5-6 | CASSQGSDTQYF | TGTGCCAGCAGCCAGGGCTCAGATACGCAGTATTTT
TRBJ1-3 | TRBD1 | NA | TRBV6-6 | CASSGEDRGSGNTIYF | TGTGCCAGCAGTGGGGAGGACAGGGGGTCTGGAAACACCATATATTTT
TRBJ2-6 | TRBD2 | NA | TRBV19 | CASGRGASGANVLTF | TGTGCCAGTGGGAGGGGAGCCTCTGGGGCCAACGTCCTGACTTTC
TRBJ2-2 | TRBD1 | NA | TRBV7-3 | CASGPGQGRTGELFF | TGTGCCAGCGGGCCGGGACAGGGGCGCACCGGGGAGCTGTTTTTT
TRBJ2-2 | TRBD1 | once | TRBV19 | CASSGDRANTGELFF | TGTGCCAGTAGTGGGGACAGGGCGAACACCGGGGAGCTGTTTTTT
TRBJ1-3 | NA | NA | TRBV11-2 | CASSANQQGSGNTIYF | TGTGCCAGCAGCGCTAATCAACAGGGATCCGGAAACACCATATATTTT
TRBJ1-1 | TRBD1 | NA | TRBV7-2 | CASSHRGVTEAFF | TGTGCCAGCAGCCACAGGGGAGTGACTGAAGCTTTCTTT
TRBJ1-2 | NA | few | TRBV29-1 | CSVVGRNYGYTF | TGCAGCGTTGTGGGACGGAACTATGGCTACACCTTC
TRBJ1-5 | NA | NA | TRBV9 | CASSVGAGNQPQHF | TGTGCCAGCAGCGTTGGGGCTGGCAATCAGCCCCAGCATTTT
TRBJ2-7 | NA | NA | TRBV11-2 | CASSLNSGENEQYF | TGTGCCAGCAGCTTGAACTCAGGGGAGAACGAGCAGTACTTC
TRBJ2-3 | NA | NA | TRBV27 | CASSLPGRPDTQYF | TGTGCCAGCAGTCTCCCGGGGCGCCCAGATACGCAGTATTTT
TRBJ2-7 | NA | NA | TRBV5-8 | CASSLVRELPF | TGTGCCAGCAGCTTGGTGAGAGAGCTCCCCTTC
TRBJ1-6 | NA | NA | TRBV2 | CASSPIQTGLNSPLHF | TGTGCCAGCAGCCCGATCCAGACAGGCCTTAATTCACCCCTCCACTTT
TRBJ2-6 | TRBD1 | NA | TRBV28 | CASSLTGTVNVLTF | TGTGCCAGCAGTTTAACCGGGACAGTCAACGTCCTGACTTTC
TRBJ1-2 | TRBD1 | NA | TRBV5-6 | CASSLMGQGSSGYTF | TGTGCCAGCAGCTTGATGGGACAGGGTTCTTCTGGCTACACCTTC
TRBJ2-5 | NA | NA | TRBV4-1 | CASSQDRSSLRKNQETQYF | TGCGCCAGCAGCCAAGATCGGTCAAGTCTACGGAAAAACCAAGAGACCCAGTACTTC
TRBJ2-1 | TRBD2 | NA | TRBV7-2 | CASSSSPGGGQFF | TGTGCCAGCAGCTCTTCCCCGGGAGGGGGGCAGTTCTTC
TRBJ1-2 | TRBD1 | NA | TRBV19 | CASGPGQGNYGYTF | TGTGCCAGCGGTCCGGGACAGGGTAACTATGGCTACACCTTC
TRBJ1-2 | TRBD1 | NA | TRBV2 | CASRPGQGADYGYTF | TGTGCCAGCAGACCCGGACAGGGGGCGGACTATGGCTACACCTTC
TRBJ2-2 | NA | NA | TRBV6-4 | CASSGAENTGELFF | TGTGCCAGCAGTGGTGCAGAGAACACCGGGGAGCTGTTTTTT
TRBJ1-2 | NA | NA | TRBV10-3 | CAISEEGNYGYTF | TGTGCCATCAGTGAAGAGGGGAACTATGGCTACACCTTC
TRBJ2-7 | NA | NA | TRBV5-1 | CASSLGGEGGEQYF | TGCGCCAGCAGCTTGGGAGGGGAGGGGGGCGAGCAGTACTTC
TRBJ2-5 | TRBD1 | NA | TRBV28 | CASSPTGLGQETQYF | TGTGCCAGCAGTCCGACAGGGCTGGGGCAAGAGACCCAGTACTTC
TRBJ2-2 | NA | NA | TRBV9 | CASSGLGRFNTGELFF | TGTGCCAGCAGCGGTCTGGGGCGTTTTAACACCGGGGAGCTGTTTTTT
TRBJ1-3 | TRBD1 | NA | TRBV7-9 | CACSSTGTGSGNTIYF | TGTGCCTGCAGCTCGACCGGGACAGGGTCTGGAAACACCATATATTTT
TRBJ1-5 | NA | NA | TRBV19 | CASSWTLSNQPQHF | TGTGCCAGTAGTTGGACCCTTAGCAATCAGCCCCAGCATTTT
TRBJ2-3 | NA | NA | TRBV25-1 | CASSDGGLDTQYF | TGTGCCAGCAGTGACGGAGGGTTAGATACGCAGTATTTT
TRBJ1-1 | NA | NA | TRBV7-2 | CASSLDYTEAFF | TGTGCCAGCAGCTTAGACTACACTGAAGCTTTCTTT
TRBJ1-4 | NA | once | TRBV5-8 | CASSTRVWEKLFF | TGTGCCAGCAGCACTAGGGTTTGGGAAAAACTGTTTTTT
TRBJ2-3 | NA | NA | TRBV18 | CASSPYSTDTQYF | TGTGCCAGCTCACCGTATAGCACAGATACGCAGTATTTT
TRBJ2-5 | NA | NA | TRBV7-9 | CASSLAGGGTWETQYF | TGTGCCAGCAGCTTAGCCGGAGGAGGGACTTGGGAGACCCAGTACTTC